A single sample is the source of the 22 T cell receptor beta chains below, sequenced in a study of blood T cell repertoires in COVID-19. TCRdb's copy holds only in-frame clones and misses some; the assay was immunoSEQ multiplex PCR. The sample holds about 150,000 clones; roughly 81% are singletons and the top ten take under 3.5%. Sequencing used peripheral blood. Receptors were obtained from a woman older than 75 with COVID-19, enrolled during active disease.

This chain connects TRBV27 to TRBJ1-4; D might be TRBD1 (6 bases). The ends were cut back, 6 bases at V and 3 bases at J, with 11 bases in the middle. CDR3 size: 14 residues. From germline, CDR1 is MNHEY and CDR2 SMNVEV (reference sequence). Here the CDR3 reads CASSLQGPNEKLFF. The CDR3 coding sequence is TGTGCCAGCAGCCTTCAGGGGCCTAATGAAAAACTGTTTTTT.

This chain joins TRBV24-1 and TRBJ2-1; 11 bases match TRBD2. V trimming: 5 bases; J trimming: 7 bases; junction bases outside the gene matches: 9. Per germline, CDR1 KGHDR and CDR2 SFDVKD. The CDR3 runs to 16 residues. The CDR3 loop reads CATSGPGTSGANEQFF. The CDR3 coding sequence is TGTGCCACCAGTGGGCCGGGGACTAGCGGAGCTAATGAGCAGTTCTTC.

V gene TRBV5-6 combines with J gene TRBJ2-5; 10 nucleotides align to TRBD1. The V and J ends lost 0 bases and 3 bases, in that order; junction bases with no gene match: 5. The CDR3 extends over 16 amino acids. Germline values: CDR1 SGHDT, CDR2 YYEEEE. CDR3 sequence: CASSLAGDRGEETQYF. DNA of the CDR3: TGTGCCAGCAGCTTGGCAGGGGACAGGGGCGAAGAGACCCAGTACTTC. The full variable domain, with the rest looked up from reference TRBV5-6 and TRBJ2-5, is DAGVTQSPTHLIKTRGQQVTLRCSPKSGHDTVSWYQQALGQGPQFIFQYYEEEERQRGNFPDRFSGHQFPNYSSELNVNALLLGDSALYLCASSLAGDRGEETQYFGPGTRLLVL.

The chain recombines TRBV25-1 with TRBJ2-5; 8 nucleotides match TRBD1. V shed 6 bases and J 5 bases; nucleotides not matched to a gene: 5. There are 13 residues in the CDR3. Looked up from germline, CDR1 is MGHDK and CDR2 is SYGVNS. Written as DNA, the CDR3 is TGTGCCAGCAGCTGGACAGGGATGGAGACCCAGTACTTC. Translation gives CASSWTGMETQYF.

The chain is built from TRBV7-3 and TRBJ2-1; TRBD2 matches 10 bases. The germline gives CDR1 SGHTA, CDR2 FQGTGA. This CDR3 comprises 15 residues. V was clipped by 4 bases and J by 8 bases; unmatched bases: 8. CDR3 amino acids: CASSSQRGGIDEQFF. CDR3 DNA sequence: TGTGCCAGCAGCTCTCAGCGGGGGGGCATCGATGAGCAGTTCTTC.

In its sample, this clone was seen a few times. The V gene is TRBV7-9, the J gene TRBJ2-7; TRBD1 matches 7 bases. CDR1 and CDR2 from the germline V gene are SEHNR and FQNEAQ (reference sequence). J lost 2 bases, V lost 5 bases, and 6 bases had no gene match. The CDR3 contains 14 residues. CDR3 region: CASSPWTGPYEQYF. The DNA for the CDR3 is TGTGCCAGCAGCCCGTGGACAGGTCCCTACGAGCAGTACTTC.

This chain uses TRBV20-1 with TRBJ2-7; no clear D gene. V gave up 3 bases and J gave up 2 bases, with 8 bases separating them. The germline gives CDR1 DFQATT, CDR2 SNEGSKA (reference sequence). The CDR3 sequence is 12 residues long. CDR3 residues: CSASPDTYEQYF. In DNA form, the CDR3 reads TGCAGTGCTAGTCCTGACACCTACGAGCAGTACTTC.

This clone was counted a few times. The J gene is TRBJ2-3, the V gene TRBV11-2, with 8 nucleotides matching TRBD2. Germline lookup yields CDR1 SGHAT and CDR2 FQNNGV. The trim removed 5 bases at V and 4 bases at J, leaving 11 bases unmatched. This CDR3 comprises 16 residues. The CDR3 DNA is TGTGCCAGCAGCCTCCTGCCGGGAGGGCTCGCAGATACGCAGTATTTT. Translating gives CASSLLPGGLADTQYF.

V usage is TRBV19 and J usage is TRBJ2-7, with 8 bases aligning to TRBD1. From germline, CDR1 is LNHDA and CDR2 SQIVND (reference sequence). The V and J ends lost 1 base and 6 bases, in that order; junction bases with no gene match: 8. This CDR3 region has 15 residues. CDR3 coding DNA: TGTGCCAGTAGTATAGGGGACAGGTCCCCTCTCGAGCAGTACTTC. Protein sequence: CASSIGDRSPLEQYF.

The rearrangement joins TRBV9 to TRBJ2-7; a weak D match, TRBD2 (5 bases). Trimming pared 0 bases from V and 2 bases from J, leaving 9 bases between. Germline assignment: CDR1 SGDLS and CDR2 YYNGEE. The CDR3 has 14 residues. CDR3 in amino acids: CASSVERGTYEQYF. The CDR3 region has the DNA TGTGCCAGCAGCGTAGAAAGAGGGACCTACGAGCAGTACTTC.

This chain joins TRBV2 and TRBJ2-5, with 8 positions matching TRBD2. V dropped 6 bases and J dropped 2; count of bases not matched to a gene: 8. The CDR3 loop spans 15 amino acids. CDR1 SNHLY and CDR2 FYNNEI come from the germline V gene. The DNA for the CDR3 is TGTGCCAGCAGCCTTTCGCGGGGGGCACAAGAGACCCAGTACTTC. This gives the protein CASSLSRGAQETQYF.

V gene TRBV4-3 combines with J gene TRBJ1-1; 9 nucleotides agree with TRBD1. V shed 0 bases and J 4 bases; nucleotides not matched to a gene: 3. The CDR3 length is 15 residues. Germline-derived CDR1 and CDR2 are LGHNA and YSLEER. The CDR3 loop is CASSQEGTGPTEAFF. DNA of the CDR3: TGCGCCAGCAGCCAAGAGGGGACAGGGCCCACTGAAGCTTTCTTT.

The CDR3 sequence is CSASTGGAIGYTF. Written as DNA, the CDR3 is TGCAGTGCTAGTACAGGGGGCGCTATTGGCTACACCTTC. The chain combines TRBV20-1 with TRBJ1-2; TRBD1 matches at 9 bases. This CDR3 spans 13 amino acids. The J segment lost 7 bases and the V segment lost 3 bases, leaving 6 bases of the junction unmatched. Per germline, CDR1 DFQATT and CDR2 SNEGSKA (reference sequence).

The chain couples TRBV2 to TRBJ2-2, with unresolved D. There are 13 residues in the CDR3. Germline lookup yields CDR1 SNHLY and CDR2 FYNNEI. V was cut by 4 bases and J by 1 base, with 4 bases left in between. The CDR3 loop is CASSAKNTGELFF. The CDR3 bases are TGTGCCAGCAGTGCCAAGAACACCGGGGAGCTGTTTTTT.

The chain carries TRBV5-1 and TRBJ2-3; no reliable D call. The CDR3 contains 16 residues. Germline loops: CDR1 SGHRS, CDR2 YFSETQ. V was clipped by 3 bases and J by 1 base, with 15 bases between them. The DNA for the CDR3 is TGCGCCAGCAGCTCCACCCGTCGGCAGGGCACAGATACGCAGTATTTT. Protein product: CASSSTRRQGTDTQYF.

The gene calls are TRBV12-3 or TRBV12-4 and TRBJ1-2; possible D gene TRBD1, 5 bases. The CDR3 has 13 amino acids. V lost 3 bases and J 6 bases, leaving 11 bases between the germline ends. The CDR3 region is CASSFVRGDGYTF. CDR3 nucleotide sequence: TGTGCCAGCAGTTTTGTCCGGGGGGATGGCTACACCTTC.

This sequence joins TRBV5-1 and TRBJ2-1, with 7 nucleotides matching TRBD2. The CDR3 sequence is 14 residues long. The V gene end was trimmed by 5 bases and the J gene end by 5 bases; junction bases not matched to a gene: 7. Germline CDR1 reads SGHRS; CDR2 reads YFSETQ. The CDR3 is CASSGGGTNNEQFF. CDR3 bases: TGCGCCAGCAGTGGGGGGGGAACTAACAATGAGCAGTTCTTC.

The CDR3 region is CASSPSLGGGYEQYF. The CDR3 bases are TGTGCCAGCTCACCGTCCTTGGGCGGGGGGTACGAGCAGTACTTC. The genes are TRBV18 and TRBJ2-7; 8 nucleotides match TRBD2. The ends lost 3 bases at V and 4 bases at J; junction bases unmatched: 8. Germline CDR1 KGHSH, CDR2 LQKENI. The CDR3 is made up of 15 amino acids.

The chain links TRBV29-1 to TRBJ1-1; D might be TRBD1 (5 bases). CDR1 is SQVTM and CDR2 is ANQGSEA in the germline V gene. The CDR3 is 13 residues long. V was cut by 4 bases and J by 1 base, with 10 bases left in between. This chain's CDR3 is CSVGWGGNTEAFF. The CDR3 DNA reads as TGCAGCGTTGGTTGGGGGGGGAACACTGAAGCTTTCTTT. Filled out from reference TRBV29-1 and TRBJ1-1, the complete variable domain reads SAVISQKPSRDICQRGTSLTIQCQVDSQVTMMFWYRQQPGQSLTLIATANQGSEATYESGFVIDKFPISRPNLTFSTLTVSNMSPEDSSIYLCSVGWGGNTEAFFGQGTRLTVV.

The chain joins TRBV9 to TRBJ2-1; D uncertain. Germline lookup yields CDR1 SGDLS and CDR2 YYNGEE. The CDR3 contains 13 residues. V was shortened by 0 bases and J by 7 bases, with 8 bases between the two germline ends. The CDR3 sequence is CASSVVPVNEQFF. The DNA of the CDR3 is TGTGCCAGCAGCGTAGTTCCGGTTAATGAGCAGTTCTTC.

The chain combines TRBV19 with TRBJ2-2; D is perhaps TRBD2 (5 bases). The germline CDR1 and CDR2 sequences are LNHDA and SQIVND (reference sequence). Trimming cost V 7 bases and J 3 bases, with 12 bases left between them. This CDR3 has 14 residues. DNA of the CDR3: TGTGCCAGTATCGGGGAGCGGTACACCGGGGAGCTGTTTTTT. Protein: CASIGERYTGELFF.

The sample holds a few counts of this clone. This chain connects TRBV5-1 to TRBJ1-2, with a weak D call TRBD1 (5 bases). Germline V gene sequence: CDR1 SGHRS, CDR2 YFSETQ. The CDR3 contains 14 residues. The V end lost 1 base, the J end lost 7 bases, and 14 bases lay between the germline ends. The CDR3 loop reads CASSLMGLLVGYTF. The CDR3 region has the DNA TGCGCCAGCAGCTTGATGGGACTCTTAGTTGGCTACACCTTC.